This T cell receptor (beta chain) is drawn from a study of CXCR3-negative and CXCR3-positive naive CD8 T cells. Findings of the study overall: Comparison of naive CXCR3-negative and CXCR3-positive cells revealed similar TRBV-TRBJ usage, while memory cells differed. Hydrophobicity was higher for TRB CDR3s found in CXCR3-positive naive cells than in CXCR3-negative naive cells.

Regarding this clonotype: Its target is unknown.

5' RACE that incorporated UMI labels was used to prepare the TRB cDNA libraries. TCRdb reprocessed the 5' RACE reads, with one entry per CDR3 protein and no DNA. The sample totals 55,000 to 75,000 distinct CDR3 sequences. Germline CDR1 is SEHNR and CDR2 is FQNEAQ (reference sequence). The CDR3 covers 13 residues. CD45RO-CCR7+CD27+CD95- was the phenotype of naive CD8+ T cells. This receptor was obtained from a human donor in good health. Some clones in this sample may be carry-over from other donors' samples. This rearrangement joins TRBV7-9 to TRBJ2-3. Material: naive CXCR3+ CD8+ T cells from blood. Subset of the sample: CD45RO-CCR7+CD27+CD95- naive CD8+ T cells expressing CXCR3 (TNR3+). CDR3 residues: CASSHSSADTQYF.